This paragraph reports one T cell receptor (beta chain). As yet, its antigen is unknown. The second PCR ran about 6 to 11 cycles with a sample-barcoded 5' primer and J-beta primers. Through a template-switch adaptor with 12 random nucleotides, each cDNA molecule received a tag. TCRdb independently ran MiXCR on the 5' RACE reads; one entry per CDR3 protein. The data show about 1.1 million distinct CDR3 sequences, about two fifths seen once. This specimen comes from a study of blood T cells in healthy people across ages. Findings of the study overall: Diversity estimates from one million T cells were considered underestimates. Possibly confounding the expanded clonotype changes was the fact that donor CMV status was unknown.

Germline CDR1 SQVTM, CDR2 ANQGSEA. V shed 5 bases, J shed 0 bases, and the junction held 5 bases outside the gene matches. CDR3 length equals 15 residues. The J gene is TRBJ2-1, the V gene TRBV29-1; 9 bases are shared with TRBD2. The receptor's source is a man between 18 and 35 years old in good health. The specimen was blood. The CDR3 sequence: CSVRTSVSSYNEQFF. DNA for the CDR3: TGCAGCGTTAGGACTAGCGTGAGCTCCTACAATGAGCAGTTCTTC.